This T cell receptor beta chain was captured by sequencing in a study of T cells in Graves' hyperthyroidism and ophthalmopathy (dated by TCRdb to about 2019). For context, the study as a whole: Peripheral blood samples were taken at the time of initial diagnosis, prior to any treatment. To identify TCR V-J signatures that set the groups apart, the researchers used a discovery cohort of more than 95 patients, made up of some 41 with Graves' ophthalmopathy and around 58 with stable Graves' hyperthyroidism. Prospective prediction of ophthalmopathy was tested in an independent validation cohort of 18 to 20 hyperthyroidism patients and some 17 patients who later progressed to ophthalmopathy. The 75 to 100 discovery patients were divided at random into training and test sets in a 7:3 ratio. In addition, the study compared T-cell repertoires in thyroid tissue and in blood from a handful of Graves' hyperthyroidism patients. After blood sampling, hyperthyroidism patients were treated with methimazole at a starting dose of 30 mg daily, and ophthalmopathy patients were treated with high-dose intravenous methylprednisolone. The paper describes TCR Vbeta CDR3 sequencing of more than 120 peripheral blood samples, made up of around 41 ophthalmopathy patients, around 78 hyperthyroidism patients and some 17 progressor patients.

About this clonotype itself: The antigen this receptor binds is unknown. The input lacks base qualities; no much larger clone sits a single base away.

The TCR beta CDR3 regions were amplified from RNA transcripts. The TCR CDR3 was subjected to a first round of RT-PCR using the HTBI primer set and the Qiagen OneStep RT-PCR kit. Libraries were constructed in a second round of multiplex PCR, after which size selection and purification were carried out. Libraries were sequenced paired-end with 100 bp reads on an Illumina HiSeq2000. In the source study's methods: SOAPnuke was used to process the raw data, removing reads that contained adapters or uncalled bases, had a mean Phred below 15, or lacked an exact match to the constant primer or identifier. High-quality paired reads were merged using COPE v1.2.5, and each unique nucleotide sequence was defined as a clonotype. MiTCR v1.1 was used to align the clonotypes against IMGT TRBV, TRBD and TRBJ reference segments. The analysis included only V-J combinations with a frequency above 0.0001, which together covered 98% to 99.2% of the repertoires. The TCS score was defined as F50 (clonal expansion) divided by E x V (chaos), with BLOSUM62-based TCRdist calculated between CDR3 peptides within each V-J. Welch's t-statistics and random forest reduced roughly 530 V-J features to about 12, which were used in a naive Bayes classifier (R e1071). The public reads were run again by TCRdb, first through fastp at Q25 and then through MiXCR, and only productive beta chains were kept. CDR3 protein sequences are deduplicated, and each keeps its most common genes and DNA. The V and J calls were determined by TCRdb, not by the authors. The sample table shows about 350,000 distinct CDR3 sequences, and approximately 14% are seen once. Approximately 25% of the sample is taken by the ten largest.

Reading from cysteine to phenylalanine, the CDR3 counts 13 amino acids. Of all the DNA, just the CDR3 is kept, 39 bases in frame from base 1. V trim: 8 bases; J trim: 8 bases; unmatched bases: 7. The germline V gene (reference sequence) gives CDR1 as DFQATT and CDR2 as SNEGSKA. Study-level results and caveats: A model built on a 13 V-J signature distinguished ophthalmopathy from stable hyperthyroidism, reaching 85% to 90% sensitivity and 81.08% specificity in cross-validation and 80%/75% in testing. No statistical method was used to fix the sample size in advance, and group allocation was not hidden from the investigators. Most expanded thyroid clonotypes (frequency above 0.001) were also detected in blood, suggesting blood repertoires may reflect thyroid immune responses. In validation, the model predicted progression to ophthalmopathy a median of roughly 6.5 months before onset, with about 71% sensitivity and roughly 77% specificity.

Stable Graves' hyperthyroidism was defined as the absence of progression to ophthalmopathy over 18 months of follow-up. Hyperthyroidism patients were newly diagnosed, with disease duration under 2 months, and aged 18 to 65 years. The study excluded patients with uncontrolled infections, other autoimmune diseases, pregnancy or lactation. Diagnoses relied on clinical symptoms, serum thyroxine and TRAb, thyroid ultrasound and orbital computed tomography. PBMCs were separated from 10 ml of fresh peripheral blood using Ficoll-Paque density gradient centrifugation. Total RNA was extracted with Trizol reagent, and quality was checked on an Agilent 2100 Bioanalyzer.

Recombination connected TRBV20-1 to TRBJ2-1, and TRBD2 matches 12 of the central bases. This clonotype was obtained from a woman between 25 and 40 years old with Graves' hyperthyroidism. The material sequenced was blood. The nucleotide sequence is TGCAGTTCAGGACTAGCGGGAAGCGATGAGCAGTTCTTC. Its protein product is CSSGLAGSDEQFF.